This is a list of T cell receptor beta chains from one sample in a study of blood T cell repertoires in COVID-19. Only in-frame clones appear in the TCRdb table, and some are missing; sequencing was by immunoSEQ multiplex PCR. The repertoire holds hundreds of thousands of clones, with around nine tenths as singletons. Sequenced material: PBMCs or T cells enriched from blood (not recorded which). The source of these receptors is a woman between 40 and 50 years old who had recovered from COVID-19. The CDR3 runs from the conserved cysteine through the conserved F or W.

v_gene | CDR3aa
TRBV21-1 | CASSKGLGQGGSGNTIYF
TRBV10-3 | CAISRDRVYEQYF
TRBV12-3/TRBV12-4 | CASTRDTDYGYTF
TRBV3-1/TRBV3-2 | CASSQDTERGGLYNEQFF
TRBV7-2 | CASSFAGGHTGELFF
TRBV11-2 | CASSFSGTGDYEQYF
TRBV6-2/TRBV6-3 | CASSSIQGGSTGFEKLFF
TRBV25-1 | CASSAGPTEAFF
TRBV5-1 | CASSFDLPSYNEQFF
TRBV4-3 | CASSSGTGDTGELFF
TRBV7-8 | CASSLALTVGGTEAFF
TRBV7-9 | CASSLGQGAVEQYF
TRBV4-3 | CASSARIDYEQYF
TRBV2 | CASSEALQGAGYTF
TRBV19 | CASAQDGAGWYNEQFF
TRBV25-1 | CASSASRTGGRGNTIYF
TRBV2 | CASSPLDRALNQPQHF
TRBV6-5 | CASRPGLGNSPLHF
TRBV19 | CASSIPGVLGRTDPQYF
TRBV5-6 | CASSLFRGGNQPQHF
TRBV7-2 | CASSLGPAGYNEQFF
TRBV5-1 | CASSSKRQSEGTQYF
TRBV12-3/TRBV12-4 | CASSLTRSGEQYF
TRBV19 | CASSISGQGGRAFF
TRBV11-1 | CASSAGIYEQYF
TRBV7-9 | CASSFSGKDEQFF
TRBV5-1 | CASSLGATDTQYF
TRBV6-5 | CASSLDRGDGNTIYF
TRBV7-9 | CASSLGNRGAGELFF
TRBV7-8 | CASSPSTDTQYF
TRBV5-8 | CASSFFFRGSDEQYF